This is a list of T cell receptor beta chains from one sample in a study of cytomegalovirus exposure and HLA in healthy donors. Measured with immunoSEQ multiplex PCR; TCRdb has only the in-frame clones, and not every one. Listed are about 76,000 clones; roughly 5% falls within the top ten. Source material: PBMCs. These TCRs come from a woman in her 40s in good health and CMV-seropositive. Each CDR3 is given without its conserved first and last residue.

12,TRBV2,ASRATQGNTEAF
13,TRBV6-1,ASRQPGQGYQPQH
12,TRBV10-3,AISGTGNNQPQH
12,TRBV5-8,ASRRRQGPSEQY
10,TRBV10-3,AISEGVYGYT
11,TRBV10-3,AIKQGGDSPLH
12,TRBV2,ASSGTTGSTEAF
11,TRBV6-1,ASRGQGGEKLF
14,TRBV28,ASSEGTATNTGELF
13,TRBV19,ASSKGGTGDGEQY
12,TRBV18,ASSPTSSTDTQY
12,TRBV7-8,ASSPRQSTGELF
11,TRBV6-5,ASSYRTGNGYT
12,TRBV2,ASSRTALQETQY
12,TRBV6-1,ASSFRDTEYEQY
12,TRBV4-1,ASSQDPRATEAF
13,TRBV11-3,ASSLGGRGTGELF
11,TRBV7-2,ASSLALQGTQY
12,TRBV6-1,ASPTPLGRDEQY
14,TRBV4-1,ASSLTPGPGGEKLF
14,TRBV7-2,ASSPNSIAVAYEQY
14,TRBV2,ASSPEWGGLHQPQH
12,TRBV28,ASSFPGWRDGYT
12,TRBV6-5,ASSPGGYSGELF
12,TRBV18,ASSLQGLGDGYT
12,TRBV2,ATRGGALNTEAF
13,TRBV7-7,ASSPATGVTGELF
14,TRBV9,ASSVRGGSSGNTIY